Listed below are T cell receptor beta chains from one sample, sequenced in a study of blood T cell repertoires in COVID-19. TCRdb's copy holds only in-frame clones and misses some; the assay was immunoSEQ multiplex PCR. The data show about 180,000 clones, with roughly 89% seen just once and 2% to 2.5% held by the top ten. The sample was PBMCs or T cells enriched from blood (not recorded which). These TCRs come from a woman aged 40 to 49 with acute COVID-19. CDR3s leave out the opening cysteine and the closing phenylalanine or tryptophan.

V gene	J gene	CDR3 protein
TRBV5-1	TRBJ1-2	ASSLDGDYGYT
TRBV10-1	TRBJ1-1	ASSEGARGNTEAF
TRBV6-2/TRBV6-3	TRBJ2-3	ASSSTGGGTDTQY
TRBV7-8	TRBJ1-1	ASSINAGLNTEAF
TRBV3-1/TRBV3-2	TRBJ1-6	ASSQDNSRPLH
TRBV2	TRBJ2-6	ASRGQGGGANVLT
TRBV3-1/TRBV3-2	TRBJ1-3	ASSQRPSGTGGGNTIY
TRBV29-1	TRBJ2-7	SVSPVP
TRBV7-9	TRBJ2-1	ASKGQGLDEQF
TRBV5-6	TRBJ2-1	ASSPGTGQNEQF
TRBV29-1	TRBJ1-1	SVAPRLNTEAF
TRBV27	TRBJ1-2	ASSQLTGMDYGYT
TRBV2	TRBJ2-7	ASIGQASYEQY
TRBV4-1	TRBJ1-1	ASSQRDTSEAF
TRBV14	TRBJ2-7	ASSLTGQPPYEQY
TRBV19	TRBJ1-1	ASSHRGNTEAF
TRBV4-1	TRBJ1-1	ASSHNQRTEAF
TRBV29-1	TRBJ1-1	SVVVTGTEAF
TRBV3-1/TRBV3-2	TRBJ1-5	ASSLAAAGTGNQPQH
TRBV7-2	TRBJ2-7	ASSLDLQYYEQY
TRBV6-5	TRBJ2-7	ASDLQGYEQY
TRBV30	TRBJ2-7	AWSDREPLYEQY
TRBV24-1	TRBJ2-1	ATSDPNGQGFHNEQF
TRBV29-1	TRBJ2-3	SVEDAVRDYLTDTQY
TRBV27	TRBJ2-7	ASSLPGNEQY
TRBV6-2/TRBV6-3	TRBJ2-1	ASSTTYNEQF
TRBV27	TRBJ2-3	ASSHLSTSRYTDTQY
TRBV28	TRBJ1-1	ASSDRPNTEAF
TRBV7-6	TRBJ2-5	ASSPGTGQETQY
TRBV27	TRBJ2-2	ASPLTFPTSALESYTGELF
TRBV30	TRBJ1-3	AWMRRPSSGNTIY
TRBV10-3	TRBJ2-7	AISESTIYSYEQY
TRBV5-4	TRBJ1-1	ASSLRQGGTEAF
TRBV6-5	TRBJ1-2	ASSPLGPGGRGYT
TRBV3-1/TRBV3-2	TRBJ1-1	ASSPRDRVNTEAF
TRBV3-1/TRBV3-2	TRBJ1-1	ASSRRTGWNTEAF
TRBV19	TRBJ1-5	ASSISGNQPQH
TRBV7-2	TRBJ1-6	ASSLVTGGAYNSPLH
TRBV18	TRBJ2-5	ASSPNRGRGETQY
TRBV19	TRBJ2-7	ASSIGRGTVYEQY